Detailed here is one T cell receptor beta chain. The data were produced by immunoSEQ multiplex PCR, yet TCRdb's version contains in-frame clones alone and is incomplete. The table records some 120,000 clones, 80% to 85% of them present only once. The sample comes from a study of blood T cell repertoires in COVID-19. In the study overall: Sources were T cells, B-cell-depleted T cells, or PBMCs; the material itself was cDNA or gDNA.

V lost 2 bases and J lost 1, with 8 bases in between. Looked up from germline, CDR1 is SGHAT and CDR2 is FQDESV (reference sequence). This CDR3 comprises 14 residues. The sequencing input was peripheral blood. This receptor was obtained from a woman aged 70-85 years with acute or convalescent COVID-19. V and J are TRBV11-1 and TRBJ1-1, with D maybe TRBD1 (5 bases). CDR3 DNA sequence: TGTGCCAGCAGCTTAATTAGGGGGAACACTGAAGCTTTCTTT. This codes for CASSLIRGNTEAFF.